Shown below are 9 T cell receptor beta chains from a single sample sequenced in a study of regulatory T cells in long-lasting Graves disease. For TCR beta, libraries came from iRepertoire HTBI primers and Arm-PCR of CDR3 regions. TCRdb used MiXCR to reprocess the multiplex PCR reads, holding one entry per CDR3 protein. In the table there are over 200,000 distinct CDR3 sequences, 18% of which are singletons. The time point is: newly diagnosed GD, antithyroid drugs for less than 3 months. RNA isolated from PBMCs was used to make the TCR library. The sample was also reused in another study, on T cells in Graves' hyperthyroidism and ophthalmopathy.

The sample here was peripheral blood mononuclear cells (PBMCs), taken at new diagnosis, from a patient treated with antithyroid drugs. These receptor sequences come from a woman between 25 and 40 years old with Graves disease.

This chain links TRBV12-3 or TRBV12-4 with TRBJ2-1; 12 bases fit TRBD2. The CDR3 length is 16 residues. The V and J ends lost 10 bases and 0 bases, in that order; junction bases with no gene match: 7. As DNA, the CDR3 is TGTGCCATATCTAGCGGGGGGGTCAGCTCCTACAATGAGCAGTTCTTC. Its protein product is CAISSGGVSSYNEQFF.

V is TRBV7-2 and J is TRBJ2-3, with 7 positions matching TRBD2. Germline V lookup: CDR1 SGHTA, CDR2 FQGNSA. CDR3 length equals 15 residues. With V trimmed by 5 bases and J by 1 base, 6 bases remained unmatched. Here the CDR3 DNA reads TGTGCCAGCAGCCCCTATCGGGGGGGCACAGATACGCAGTATTTT. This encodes CASSPYRGGTDTQYF.

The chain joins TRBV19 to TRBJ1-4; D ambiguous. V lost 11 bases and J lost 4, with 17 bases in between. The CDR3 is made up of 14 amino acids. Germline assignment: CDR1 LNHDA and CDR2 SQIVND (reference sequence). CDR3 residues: CASSVGSGNEKLFF. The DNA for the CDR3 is TGTGCCTCTTCCGTCGGATCCGGTAATGAAAAACTGTTTTTT.

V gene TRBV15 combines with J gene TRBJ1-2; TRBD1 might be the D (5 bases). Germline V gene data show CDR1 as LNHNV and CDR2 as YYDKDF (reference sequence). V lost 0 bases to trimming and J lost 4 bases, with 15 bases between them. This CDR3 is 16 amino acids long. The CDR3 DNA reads TGTGCCACCAGCAGAGATCTCTACCGGGGCCCCTATGGCTACACCTTC. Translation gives CATSRDLYRGPYGYTF.

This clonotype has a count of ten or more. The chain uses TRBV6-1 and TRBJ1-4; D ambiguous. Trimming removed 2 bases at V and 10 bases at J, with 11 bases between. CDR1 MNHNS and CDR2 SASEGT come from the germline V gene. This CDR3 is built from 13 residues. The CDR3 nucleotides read TGTGCCAGCAGTGAATATTCGGCGGGAAAACTGTTTTTT. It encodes CASSEYSAGKLFF.

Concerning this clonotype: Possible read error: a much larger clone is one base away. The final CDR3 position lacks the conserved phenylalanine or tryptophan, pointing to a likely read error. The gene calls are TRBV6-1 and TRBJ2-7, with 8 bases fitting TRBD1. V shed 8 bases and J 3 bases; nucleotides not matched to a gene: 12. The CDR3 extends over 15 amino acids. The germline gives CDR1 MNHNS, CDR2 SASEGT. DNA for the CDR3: TGTGCCAGCGGAGATCCAGGGGGCCCATTCTACGAGCAGTACCTC. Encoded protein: CASGDPGGPFYEQYL.

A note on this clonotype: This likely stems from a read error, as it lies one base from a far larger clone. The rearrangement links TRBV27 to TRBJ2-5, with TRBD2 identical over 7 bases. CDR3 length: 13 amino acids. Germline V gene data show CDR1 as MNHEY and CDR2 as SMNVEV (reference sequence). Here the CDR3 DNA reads TGTGCCAGCAGTCACGCGGGGGTGGAGACCCAGCACTTC. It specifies CASSHAGVETQHF.

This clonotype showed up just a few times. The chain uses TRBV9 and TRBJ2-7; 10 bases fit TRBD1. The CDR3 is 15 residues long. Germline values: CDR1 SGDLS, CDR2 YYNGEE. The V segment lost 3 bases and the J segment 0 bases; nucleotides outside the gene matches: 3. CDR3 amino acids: CASSAGTGDSYEQYF. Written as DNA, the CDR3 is TGTGCCAGCAGCGCCGGGACAGGGGACTCCTACGAGCAGTACTTC.

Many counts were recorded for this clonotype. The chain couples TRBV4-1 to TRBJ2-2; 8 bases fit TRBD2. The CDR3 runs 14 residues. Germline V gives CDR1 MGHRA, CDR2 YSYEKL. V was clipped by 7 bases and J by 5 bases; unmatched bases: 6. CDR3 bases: TGCGCCAGCATGCCGGGACTAGGAACCGGGGAGCTGTTTTTT. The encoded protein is CASMPGLGTGELFF.